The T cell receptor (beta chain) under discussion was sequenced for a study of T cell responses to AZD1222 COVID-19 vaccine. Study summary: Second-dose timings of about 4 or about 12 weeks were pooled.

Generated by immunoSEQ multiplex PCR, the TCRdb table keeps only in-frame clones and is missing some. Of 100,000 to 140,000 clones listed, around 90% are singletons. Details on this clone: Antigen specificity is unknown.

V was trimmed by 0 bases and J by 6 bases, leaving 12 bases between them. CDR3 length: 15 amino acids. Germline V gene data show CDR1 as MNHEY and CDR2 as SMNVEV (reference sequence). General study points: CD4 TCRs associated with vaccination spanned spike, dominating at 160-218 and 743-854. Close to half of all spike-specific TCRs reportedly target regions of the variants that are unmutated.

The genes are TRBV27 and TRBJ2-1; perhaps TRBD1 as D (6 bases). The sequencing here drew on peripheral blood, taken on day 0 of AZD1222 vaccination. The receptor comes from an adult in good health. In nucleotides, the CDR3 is TGTGCCAGCAGTTTATCCGGGACACCTTTCAATGAGCAGTTCTTC. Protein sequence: CASSLSGTPFNEQFF.